These 10 T cell receptor beta chains were sequenced from one sample in a study of beta chain features in type 1 diabetes. Investigators reverse transcribed all isolated RNA, so they sequenced expressed TCRB transcripts. Clones were read by immunoSEQ multiplex PCR, and TCRdb kept only the in-frame ones, dropping some. This sample has fewer than 650,000 clones, with 15% to 17% found just once. Sequenced material: naive CD4+ T cells from blood. These receptors were collected from a young man in good health.

J is TRBJ2-7 and V is TRBV7-2, with TRBD2 as a possible D gene (6 bases). Trimming stripped 4 bases from V and 0 bases from J, with 13 bases between. The CDR3 has 15 residues. In germline, CDR1 is SGHTA, CDR2 FQGNSA. CDR3 bases: TGTGCCAGCAGCTACCAGCTAGCGAGCTCCTACGAGCAGTACTTC. Its translation: CASSYQLASSYEQYF.

The chain employs TRBV27 and TRBJ2-6; unclear D gene. This CDR3 comprises 16 residues. Per the germline V gene, CDR1 is MNHEY and CDR2 is SMNVEV (reference sequence). The V and J ends lost 5 bases and 4 bases respectively, with 15 bases between them. CDR3 loop: CASSPTAPTGANVLTF. In DNA, the CDR3 is TGTGCCAGCAGTCCTACGGCCCCCACAGGGGCCAACGTCCTGACTTTC.

This clone was counted only a few times. The CDR3 bases are TGTGCCAGCAGTCCGAGCGGACAGGGTCTAGGTAGCTACGAGCAGTACTTC. This translates into CASSPSGQGLGSYEQYF. The genes are TRBV28 and TRBJ2-7, with 8 bases aligning to TRBD1. The germline gives CDR1 MDHEN, CDR2 SYDVKM. The CDR3 totals 17 residues. Unmatched junction bases numbered 15, after V lost 5 bases and J lost 3 bases.

The V call is TRBV7-2, the J call TRBJ1-1; D remains unclear. V was cut by 5 bases and J by 0 bases, with 16 bases left in between. CDR3 size: 16 residues. Looked up from germline, CDR1 is SGHTA and CDR2 is FQGNSA. CDR3 nucleotide sequence: TGTGCCAGCAGCAAGAGGCAGAGGCAGATGAACACTGAAGCTTTCTTT. It yields the protein CASSKRQRQMNTEAFF.

The rearrangement links TRBV28 to TRBJ1-1, with D hard to call. V shed 4 bases and J shed 0 bases, with 6 bases lying between them. This CDR3 is 13 amino acids long. Germline CDR1 is MDHEN and CDR2 is SYDVKM. CDR3 region: CASSSTVNTEAFF. In nucleotides, the CDR3 is TGTGCCAGCAGTTCCACAGTGAACACTGAAGCTTTCTTT. Filled out from reference TRBV28 and TRBJ1-1, the complete variable domain reads DVKVTQSSRYLVKRTGEKVFLECVQDMDHENMFWYRQDPGLGLRLIYFSYDVKMKEKGDIPEGYSVSREKKERFSLILESASTNQTSMYLCASSSTVNTEAFFGQGTRLTVV.

Here the CDR3 DNA reads TGCAGCGTTCATCACAGGCTTTCGTTCAATGAGCAGTTCTTC. Protein: CSVHHRLSFNEQFF. The rearrangement joins TRBV29-1 to TRBJ2-1, with a weak D call TRBD1 (5 bases). The CDR3 is 14 residues long. Germline-derived CDR1 and CDR2 are SQVTM and ANQGSEA. V lost 5 bases to trimming and J lost 6 bases, with 17 bases between them.

This chain links TRBV4-1 with TRBJ1-6; D might be TRBD1 (6 bases). Germline loops: CDR1 MGHRA, CDR2 YSYEKL. Trimming took off 4 bases at V and 1 base at J, with 11 bases between the two ends. CDR3 size: 16 residues. The CDR3, as DNA: TGCGCCAGCAGCCTCAACAGGGTATCCTATAATTCACCCCTCCACTTT. It codes for CASSLNRVSYNSPLHF.

The V call is TRBV9, the J call TRBJ2-4, with 7 bases matching TRBD2. The J segment lost 3 bases and the V segment lost 0 bases, leaving 6 bases of the junction unmatched. Per germline, CDR1 SGDLS and CDR2 YYNGEE. This CDR3 has 16 residues. CDR3 amino acids: CASSVEPGRSKNIQYF. The CDR3 DNA sequence: TGTGCCAGCAGCGTAGAGCCCGGGAGGAGCAAAAACATTCAGTACTTC.

This clone came up a few times. J is TRBJ2-3 and V is TRBV30; D call uncertain. The CDR3 is 13 amino acids. Trimming took 2 bases from V and 9 from J, leaving 15 bases between them. The germline V gene has CDR1 GTSNPN and CDR2 SVGIG (reference sequence). Here the CDR3 reads CAWSSFGSWTQYF. CDR3 DNA: TGTGCCTGGAGTTCGTTTGGGTCATGGACGCAGTATTTT.

This chain links TRBV7-3 with TRBJ2-2; 9 bases are shared with TRBD2. Per germline, CDR1 SGHTA and CDR2 FQGTGA. This CDR3 contains 17 residues. The V gene end was trimmed by 5 bases and the J gene end by 1 base; junction bases not matched to a gene: 8. The CDR3 DNA sequence: TGTGCCAGCAGCCCAACCGCTAGCGGGGTGAACACCGGGGAGCTGTTTTTT. This codes for CASSPTASGVNTGELFF.